The 19 T cell receptor gamma chains listed next were all sequenced from one sample in a study of gamma-delta chains in newborns, infants, children. TCRdb reanalyzed the reads using CATT. The table records about 1,200 gamma-chain clones, around 2.3% of them present only once. Material: blood. The receptors were gathered from a child who was a newborn, infant or young child, either healthy, febrile or measles-vaccinated (not recorded which).

This clone appeared a few times. Translating this DNA gives a protein that differs at residue 5 from the TCRdb one, which belongs to a much larger clone; a read error is likely, and the protein shown is this translation. The genes are TRGV2 and TRGJP2. Germline loops: CDR1 EGSNGY, CDR2 YDSYNSKV. CDR3 size: 15 residues. CDR3 protein: CATWGGHSSDWIKTF. CDR3 sequence (DNA): TGTGCCACCTGGGGCGGGCATAGTAGTGATTGGATCAAGACGTTT.

This clone appeared a few times. TCRdb lists the protein of a much larger clone for this DNA, which differs at residue 5, so this is likely a read error; the protein given here is translated from the DNA itself. J is TRGJP and V is TRGV9. Trimming cost V 5 bases and J 7 bases; bases outside gene matches: 8. This CDR3 has 16 residues. The germline V gene has CDR1 GITISATS and CDR2 ISYDGTV (reference sequence). The CDR3 DNA sequence: TGTGCCTTGTGGGGGCCTTCGGAGTTGGGCAAAAAAATCAAGGTATTT. As protein: CALWGPSELGKKIKVF.

By share, this clone counts as medium-sized. Since a much larger clone is just one base distant, this may be a read error. The CDR3 sequence: CAAWDGPRNYYKKLF. CDR3 bases: TGTGCCGCCTGGGACGGGCCCCGGAATTATTATAAGAAACTCTTT. This sequence joins TRGV2 and TRGJ1 or TRGJ2. In germline, CDR1 is EGSNGY, CDR2 YDSYNSKV. This CDR3 contains 15 residues.

This clone was seen more than once but under ten times. The protein given by TCRdb reflects a much larger clone and differs at residue 3 from this DNA's translation, likely from a read error; the protein shown is the DNA's translation. This chain connects TRGV3 to TRGJP2. CDR1 is VTNTFY and CDR2 is YDVSTARD in the germline V gene (reference sequence). This CDR3 comprises 14 residues. CDR3 DNA sequence: TGTGCCAACTGGGACAGGCCTAGTGATTGGATCAAGACGTTT. Translated: CANWDRPSDWIKTF.

In regard to this clone: A far larger clone differs by one base, so this is likely a read error. Other DNA sequences within the sample encode an identical CDR3. The chain's CDR3 is CALWELGKKIKVF. CDR3 bases: TGTGCCCTGTGGGAGTTGGGCAAAAAAATCAAGGTATTT. This chain joins TRGV9 and TRGJP. CDR1 is GITISATS and CDR2 is ISYDGTV in the germline V gene (reference sequence). The CDR3 is 13 residues long.

As for this clone: The protein that TCRdb holds for this DNA derives from a much larger clone and differs from the translated DNA at residue 3, which likely indicates a read error; the protein shown here is translated from the DNA. The rearrangement joins TRGV2 to TRGJP1. The CDR3 extends over 13 amino acids. Germline loops: CDR1 EGSNGY, CDR2 YDSYNSKV. The DNA of the CDR3 is TGTGCCGCCTGGGACGCTACTGGTTGGTTCAAGATATTT. Its translation: CAAWDATGWFKIF.

This clone was seen a handful of times. TCRdb's listed protein matches a much larger clone and diverges from this DNA's translation at residue 9, likely through a read error; the protein shown comes from the DNA. This chain links TRGV3 with TRGJ1 or TRGJ2. The CDR3 covers 11 residues. Germline values: CDR1 VTNTFY, CDR2 YDVSTARD (reference sequence). As DNA, the CDR3 is TGTGCCACCTGGGACAGGTATAAGGAACTCTTT. This encodes CATWDRYKELF.

This clone was counted only a few times. This likely reflects a read error, since a far larger clone is one base away. The chain joins TRGV2 to TRGJ1 or TRGJ2. The CDR3 is 14 residues long. The V gene end was trimmed by 3 bases and the J gene end by 0 bases; junction bases not matched to a gene: 5. Germline CDR1 and CDR2: EGSNGY and YDSYNSKV. This CDR3 reads CATWDWPNYYKKLF. DNA for the CDR3: TGTGCCACCTGGGACTGGCCGAATTATTATAAGAAACTCTTT.

For this clone: TCRdb attributes to this sequence the protein of a much larger clone, which differs from the DNA translation at residue 2; a read error is likely, and the protein displayed is translated from the DNA. The chain combines TRGV9 with TRGJP. CDR3 length: 13 amino acids. CDR1 GITISATS and CDR2 ISYDGTV come from the germline V gene (reference sequence). The CDR3 loop reads CTLWELGKKIKVF. The DNA of the CDR3 is TGTACCTTGTGGGAGTTGGGCAAAAAAATCAAGGTATTT.

By its share, this clone is medium-sized. This may be a read error: a much more frequent sequence differs by one nucleotide. The chain is built from TRGV3 and TRGJ1 or TRGJ2. Germline V lookup: CDR1 VTNTFY, CDR2 YDVSTARD (reference sequence). This CDR3 contains 13 residues. CDR3 sequence (DNA): TGTGCCACCCGGGACAGGGGTTATTATAAGAAACTCTTT. It translates to CATRDRGYYKKLF.

This clone has more than one count but fewer than ten. The protein TCRdb gives is from a much larger clone and does not agree with this DNA's translation at residue 5, likely a read error; the protein shown here comes from the DNA. The chain employs TRGV9 and TRGJ1 or TRGJ2. The CDR3 length is 11 residues. Germline V gene lookup returns CDR1 GITISATS and CDR2 ISYDGTV (reference sequence). The CDR3 spells CALWGVHEKLF. The CDR3 DNA follows: TGTGCCTTGTGGGGGGTGCATGAGAAACTCTTT.

A few counts support this clone. This sequence is one base from a far larger clone and is likely a read error. This chain links TRGV9 with TRGJP. Germline V gives CDR1 GITISATS, CDR2 ISYDGTV (reference sequence). This CDR3 spans 17 amino acids. V shed 5 bases, J shed 3 bases, and the junction held 7 bases outside the gene matches. The CDR3 DNA is TGTGCCTTGTGGGGGGCAAAGCAAGAGTTGGGCAAAAAAATCAAGGTATTT. It is translated as CALWGAKQELGKKIKVF.

This clone is large. One base away lies a much larger clone, so this may be a sequencing read error. The chain carries TRGV9 and TRGJP. CDR3 length: 16 residues. V shed 0 bases, J shed 6 bases, and the junction held 2 bases outside the gene matches. The germline V gene has CDR1 GITISATS and CDR2 ISYDGTV (reference sequence). In DNA, the CDR3 is TGTGCCTTGTGGGAGGTGCTAGAGTTGGGCAAAAAAATCAAGGTATTT. This codes for CALWEVLELGKKIKVF.

Points on this clone: Since a far larger clone is one base different, this is likely a read error. The same CDR3 arises from other DNA sequences in this sample as well. In DNA form, the CDR3 reads TGTGCCACCTGGGATAGCGGTGGTTGGTTCAAGATATTT. Its protein product is CATWDSGGWFKIF. The V and J genes are TRGV8 and TRGJP1. Germline CDR1 reads VENAVY; CDR2 reads YDSYNSRV. This CDR3 contains 13 residues. With 1 base clipped from V and 7 bases from J, the junction kept 3 bases outside the gene matches.

This clone was observed a handful of times. A far larger clone is just one base off, so this is likely a read error. Different DNA sequences within this sample yield the same CDR3. The J gene is TRGJ1 or TRGJ2, the V gene TRGV9. CDR1 and CDR2 from the germline V gene are GITISATS and ISYDGTV (reference sequence). This CDR3 has 14 residues. J was trimmed by 7 bases and V by 0 bases; bases with no gene match: 9. The CDR3 DNA follows: TGTGCCTTGTGGGAGGTGCATCTTTACTATAAGAAACTCTTT. This sequence encodes CALWEVHLYYKKLF.

This clone turned up a few times. The TCRdb record carries a much larger clone's protein, which differs from this DNA's translation at residues 6 and 8; a read error is the likely cause, and the protein listed here is the DNA translation. This chain links TRGV8 with TRGJ1 or TRGJ2. Germline V gene lookup returns CDR1 VENAVY and CDR2 YDSYNSRV. Losses at the gene ends were 2 bases for V and 8 bases for J; bases not matched to a gene: 12. This CDR3 has 14 residues. The CDR3 DNA is TGTGCCACCTGGGATAACTGCTCCTCTGATAAGAAACTCTTT. Residues: CATWDNCSSDKKLF.

This clone counts as large. The chain has TRGV2 and TRGJP1. Germline V gene sequence: CDR1 EGSNGY, CDR2 YDSYNSKV. The CDR3 has 13 residues. With V trimmed by 2 bases and J by 5 bases, 2 bases remained unmatched. The CDR3 loop reads CATWDATGWFKIF. As DNA, the CDR3 is TGTGCCACCTGGGACGCTACTGGTTGGTTCAAGATATTT.

Notes on this clone: TCRdb's protein for this DNA is that of a much larger clone and differs from the translation at residue 3, likely a read error; the protein shown is the DNA translation. The CDR3 region is CASWEANKKLF. The CDR3 DNA follows: TGTGCCTCGTGGGAGGCCAATAAGAAACTCTTT. The chain is built from TRGV9 and TRGJ1 or TRGJ2. There are 11 residues in the CDR3. Germline loops: CDR1 GITISATS, CDR2 ISYDGTV (reference sequence).

The table lists this clone with a few counts. This chain joins TRGV9 and TRGJP. V lost 4 bases, J lost 6 bases, and 9 bases stayed unmatched. CDR3 size: 17 residues. Germline loops: CDR1 GITISATS, CDR2 ISYDGTV (reference sequence). The CDR3 DNA follows: TGTGCCTTGTGGGATGCAATCCTAGAGTTGGGCAAAAAAATCAAGGTATTT. Encoded protein: CALWDAILELGKKIKVF.